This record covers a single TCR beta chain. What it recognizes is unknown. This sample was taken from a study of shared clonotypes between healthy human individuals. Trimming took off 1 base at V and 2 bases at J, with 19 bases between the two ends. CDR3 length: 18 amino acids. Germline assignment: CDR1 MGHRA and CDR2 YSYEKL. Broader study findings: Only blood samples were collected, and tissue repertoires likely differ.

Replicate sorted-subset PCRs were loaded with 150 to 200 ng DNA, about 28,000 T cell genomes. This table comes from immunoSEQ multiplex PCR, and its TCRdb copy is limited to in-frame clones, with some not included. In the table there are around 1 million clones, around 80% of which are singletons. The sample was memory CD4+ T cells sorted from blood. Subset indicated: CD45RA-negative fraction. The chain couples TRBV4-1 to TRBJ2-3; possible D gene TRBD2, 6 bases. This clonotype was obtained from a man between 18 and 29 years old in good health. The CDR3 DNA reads TGCGCCAGCAGCCAAGCTTTTACTAGCTCCGGACCCACAGATACGCAGTATTTT. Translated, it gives CASSQAFTSSGPTDTQYF.